This TCR beta chain stems from a study of shared clonotypes between healthy human individuals. Measured with immunoSEQ multiplex PCR; TCRdb has only the in-frame clones, and not every one. The table records around 700,000 clones, 60% to 75% of them present only once. V was pared by 5 bases and J by 6 bases, with 10 bases of the junction left unmatched. This CDR3 comprises 15 residues. Germline V gives CDR1 LNHDA, CDR2 SQIVND (reference sequence). Input material: memory CD4+ T cells sorted from blood. Regarding subset: CD45RA-negative fraction. This TCR was recovered from a woman aged 25 to 39 in good health. The V gene is TRBV19, the J gene TRBJ2-7, with 10 bases that match TRBD2. Written as DNA, the CDR3 is TGTGCCAGTAGTCACCCGGGACTAGCGTTTGGCGAGCAGTACTTC. The encoded protein is CASSHPGLAFGEQYF.